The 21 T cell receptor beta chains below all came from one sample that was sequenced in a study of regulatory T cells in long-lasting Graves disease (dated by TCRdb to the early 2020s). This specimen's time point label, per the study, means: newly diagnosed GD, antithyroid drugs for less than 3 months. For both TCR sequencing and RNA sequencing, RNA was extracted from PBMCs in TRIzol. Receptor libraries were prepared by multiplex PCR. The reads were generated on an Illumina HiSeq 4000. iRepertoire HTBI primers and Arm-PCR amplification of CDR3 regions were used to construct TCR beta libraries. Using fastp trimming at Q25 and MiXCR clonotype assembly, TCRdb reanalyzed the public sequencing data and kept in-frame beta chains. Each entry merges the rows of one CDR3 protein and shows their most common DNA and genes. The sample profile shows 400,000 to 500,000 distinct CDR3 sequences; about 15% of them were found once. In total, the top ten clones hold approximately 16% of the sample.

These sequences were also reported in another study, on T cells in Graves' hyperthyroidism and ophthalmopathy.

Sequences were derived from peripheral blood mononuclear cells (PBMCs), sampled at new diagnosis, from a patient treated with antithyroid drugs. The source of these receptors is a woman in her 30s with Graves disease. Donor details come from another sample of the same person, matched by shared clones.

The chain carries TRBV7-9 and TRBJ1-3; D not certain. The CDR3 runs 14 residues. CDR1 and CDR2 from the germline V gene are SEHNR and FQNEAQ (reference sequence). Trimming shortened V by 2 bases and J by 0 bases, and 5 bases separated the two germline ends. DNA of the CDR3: TGTGCCAGCAGCTTAATGGACTCTGGAAACACCATATATTTT. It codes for CASSLMDSGNTIYF.

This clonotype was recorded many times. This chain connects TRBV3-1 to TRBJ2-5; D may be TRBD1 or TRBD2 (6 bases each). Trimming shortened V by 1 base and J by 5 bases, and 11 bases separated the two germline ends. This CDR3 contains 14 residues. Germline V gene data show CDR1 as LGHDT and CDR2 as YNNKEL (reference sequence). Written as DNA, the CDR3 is TGTGCCAGCAGCCAAGTAGGGGGGAGGGAGACCCAGTACTTC. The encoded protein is CASSQVGGRETQYF.

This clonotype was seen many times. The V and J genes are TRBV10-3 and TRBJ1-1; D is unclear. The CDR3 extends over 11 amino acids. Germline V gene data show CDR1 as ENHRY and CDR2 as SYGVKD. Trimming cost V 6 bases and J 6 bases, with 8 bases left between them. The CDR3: CAIRAESEAFF. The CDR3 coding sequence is TGTGCCATCAGGGCAGAATCTGAAGCTTTCTTT.

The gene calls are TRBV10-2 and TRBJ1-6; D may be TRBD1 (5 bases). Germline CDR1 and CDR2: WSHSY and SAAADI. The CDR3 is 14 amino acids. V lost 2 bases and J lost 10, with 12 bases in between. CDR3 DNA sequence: TGCGCCAGCAGTGAGGCCCCCGGGGGGTCACCCCTCCACTTT. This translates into CASSEAPGGSPLHF.

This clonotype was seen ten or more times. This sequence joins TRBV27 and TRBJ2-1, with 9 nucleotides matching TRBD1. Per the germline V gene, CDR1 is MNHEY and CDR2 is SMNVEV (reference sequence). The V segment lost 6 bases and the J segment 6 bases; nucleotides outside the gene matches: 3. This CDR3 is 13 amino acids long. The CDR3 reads CASRGTGLNEQFF. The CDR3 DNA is TGTGCCAGCAGGGGGACAGGGCTCAATGAGCAGTTCTTC.

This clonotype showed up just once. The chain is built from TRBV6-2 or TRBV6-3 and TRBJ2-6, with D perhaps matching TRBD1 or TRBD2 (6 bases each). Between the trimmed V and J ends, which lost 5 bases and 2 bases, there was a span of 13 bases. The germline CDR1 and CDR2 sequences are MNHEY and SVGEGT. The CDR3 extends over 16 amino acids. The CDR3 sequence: CASSRKGGAGANVLTF. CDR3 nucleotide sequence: TGTGCCAGCAGTAGAAAGGGGGGCGCTGGGGCCAACGTCCTGACTTTC.

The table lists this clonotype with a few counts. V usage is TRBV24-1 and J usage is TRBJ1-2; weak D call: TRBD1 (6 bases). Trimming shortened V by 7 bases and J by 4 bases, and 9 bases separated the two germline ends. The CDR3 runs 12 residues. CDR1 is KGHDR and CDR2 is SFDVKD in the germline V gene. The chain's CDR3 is CATRDSGYGYTF. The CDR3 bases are TGTGCCACCAGGGACAGCGGCTATGGCTACACCTTC.

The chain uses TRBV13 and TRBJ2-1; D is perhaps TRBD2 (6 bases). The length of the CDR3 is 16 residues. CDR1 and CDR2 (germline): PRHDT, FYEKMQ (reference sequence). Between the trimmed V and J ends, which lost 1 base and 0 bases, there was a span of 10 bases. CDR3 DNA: TGTGCCAGCAGCTTAGTGCGGGAAAGCTCCTACAATGAGCAGTTCTTC. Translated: CASSLVRESSYNEQFF.

CDR3 sequence reads: CASSHRQPGTEAFF. CDR3 DNA: TGCGCCAGCAGCCATAGACAGCCGGGGACTGAAGCTTTCTTT. This rearrangement joins TRBV4-1 to TRBJ1-1, with D perhaps TRBD1 (5 bases). The CDR3 sequence is 14 residues long. The germline gives CDR1 MGHRA, CDR2 YSYEKL. V lost 3 bases and J lost 5, with 13 bases in between.

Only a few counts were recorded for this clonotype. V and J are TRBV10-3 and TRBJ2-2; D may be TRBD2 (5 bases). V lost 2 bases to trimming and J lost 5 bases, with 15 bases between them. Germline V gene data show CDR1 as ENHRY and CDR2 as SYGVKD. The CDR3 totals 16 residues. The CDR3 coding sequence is TGTGCCATCAGTGAGCGTCAGTCGACGGGAACCGGGGAGCTGTTTTTT. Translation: CAISERQSTGTGELFF.

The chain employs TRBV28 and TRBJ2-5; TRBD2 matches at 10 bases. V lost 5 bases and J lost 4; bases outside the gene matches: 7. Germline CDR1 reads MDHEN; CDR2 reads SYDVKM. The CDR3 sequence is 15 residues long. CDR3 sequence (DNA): TGTGCCAGCAGTCCGGAACTAGCGGGAAGAGAGACCCAGTACTTC. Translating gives CASSPELAGRETQYF. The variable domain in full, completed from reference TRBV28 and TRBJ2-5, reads DVKVTQSSRYLVKRTGEKVFLECVQDMDHENMFWYRQDPGLGLRLIYFSYDVKMKEKGDIPEGYSVSREKKERFSLILESASTNQTSMYLCASSPELAGRETQYFGPGTRLLVL.

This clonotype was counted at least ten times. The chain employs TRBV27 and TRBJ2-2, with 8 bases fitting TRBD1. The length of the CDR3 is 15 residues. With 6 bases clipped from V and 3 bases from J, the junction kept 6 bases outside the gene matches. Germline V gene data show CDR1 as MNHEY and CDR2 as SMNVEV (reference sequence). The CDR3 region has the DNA TGTGCCAGCAGAGAACAGGGGGTGGACACCGGGGAGCTGTTTTTT. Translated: CASREQGVDTGELFF.

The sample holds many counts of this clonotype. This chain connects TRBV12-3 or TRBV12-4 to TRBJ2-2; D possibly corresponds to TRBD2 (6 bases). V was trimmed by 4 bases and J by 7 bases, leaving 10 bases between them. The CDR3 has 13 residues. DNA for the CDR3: TGTGCCAGCAGTTGGGGGGACCTCGGGGAGCTGTTTTTT. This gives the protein CASSWGDLGELFF.

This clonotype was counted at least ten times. CDR3 region: CATSRQDYNEQFF. The CDR3, as DNA: TGTGCCACCAGTCGGCAGGACTACAATGAGCAGTTCTTC. The V gene is TRBV24-1, the J gene TRBJ2-1; D unresolved. Germline loops: CDR1 KGHDR, CDR2 SFDVKD. V lost 6 bases, J lost 3 bases, and 8 bases lay in between. CDR3 size: 13 residues.

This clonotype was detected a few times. The CDR3 DNA sequence: TGTGCCACCAACGGGGAAGGCGCAGATACGCAGTATTTT. This gives the protein CATNGEGADTQYF. This chain connects TRBV24-1 to TRBJ2-3, with a tentative D call TRBD2 (5 bases). Per germline, CDR1 KGHDR and CDR2 SFDVKD. With 8 bases removed from V and 4 bases from J, the gap between germline ends came to 12 bases. This CDR3 contains 13 residues.

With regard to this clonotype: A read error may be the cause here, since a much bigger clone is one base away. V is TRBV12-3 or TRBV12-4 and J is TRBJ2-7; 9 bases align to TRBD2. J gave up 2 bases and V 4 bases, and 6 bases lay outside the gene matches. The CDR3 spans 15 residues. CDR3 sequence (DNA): TGTGCCAGCAGTTCTGGGGCTAGCGGGACCTACGAGCAGTACTTC. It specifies CASSSGASGTYEQYF.

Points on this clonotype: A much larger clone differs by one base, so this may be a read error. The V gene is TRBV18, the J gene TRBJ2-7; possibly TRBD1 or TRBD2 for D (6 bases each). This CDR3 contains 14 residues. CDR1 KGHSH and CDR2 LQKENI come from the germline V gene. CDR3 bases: TGTGCCGGCTCACGGTTGGAGGGGGCCTACGAGCAGTACTTC. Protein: CAGSRLEGAYEQYF.

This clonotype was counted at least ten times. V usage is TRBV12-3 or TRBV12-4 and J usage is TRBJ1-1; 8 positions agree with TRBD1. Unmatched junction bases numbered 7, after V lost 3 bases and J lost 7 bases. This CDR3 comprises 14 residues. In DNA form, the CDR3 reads TGTGCCAGCAGTTTGACGACAGGGGTCAGTGAAGCTTTCTTT. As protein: CASSLTTGVSEAFF.

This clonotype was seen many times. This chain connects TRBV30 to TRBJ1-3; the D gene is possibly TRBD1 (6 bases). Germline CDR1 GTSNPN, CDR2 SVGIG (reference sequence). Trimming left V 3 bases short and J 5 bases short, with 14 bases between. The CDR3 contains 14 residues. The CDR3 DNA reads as TGTGCCTGGAGCCAAACAGGGCAAAGAAACACCATATATTTT. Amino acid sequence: CAWSQTGQRNTIYF.

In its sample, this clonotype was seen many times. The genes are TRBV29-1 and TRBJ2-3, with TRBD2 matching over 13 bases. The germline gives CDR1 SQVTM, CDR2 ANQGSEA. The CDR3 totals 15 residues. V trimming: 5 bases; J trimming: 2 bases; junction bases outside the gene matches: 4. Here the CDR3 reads CSVLGLAGVTDTQYF. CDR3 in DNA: TGCAGCGTTCTCGGACTAGCGGGAGTCACAGATACGCAGTATTTT.

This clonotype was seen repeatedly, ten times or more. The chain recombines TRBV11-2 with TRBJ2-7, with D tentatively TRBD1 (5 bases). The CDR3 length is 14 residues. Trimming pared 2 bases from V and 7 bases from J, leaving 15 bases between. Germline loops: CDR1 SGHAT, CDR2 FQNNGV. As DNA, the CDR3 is TGTGCCAGCAGCTTAATTCAACCCCAGGGTGAGCAGTACTTC. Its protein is CASSLIQPQGEQYF.